This entry is about one TCR beta chain. This sample also contains other DNA sequences that code for the same CDR3. Study processing details: Reference gene primer amplification yielded estimated nucleated cell counts. Measured with immunoSEQ multiplex PCR; TCRdb has only the in-frame clones, and not every one. That table gives V, J and clone size, and the DNA gave D and trimming. This repertoire shows roughly 49,000 clones, roughly 84% found once; its top ten account for 1.6%. V was pared by 6 bases and J by 4 bases, with 4 bases of the junction left unmatched. The CDR3 is made up of 14 amino acids. The germline CDR1 and CDR2 sequences are MDHEN and SYDVKM. This record belongs to a study of blood T cell repertoires in COVID-19. Whole-study context: Collection of acute and convalescent COVID-19 samples took place in the United States, Italy and Spain. Sources were T cells, B-cell-depleted T cells, or PBMCs; the material itself was cDNA or gDNA.

The TCR originated in a man aged 45 to 65 with acute or convalescent COVID-19. The sequenced material came from peripheral blood. The chain couples TRBV28 to TRBJ1-4; the match to TRBD1 covers 8 bases. The CDR3 DNA sequence: TGTGCCAGCAGAACACAGGGGGGTAATGAAAAACTGTTTTTT. It codes for CASRTQGGNEKLFF. Full variable domain (outside the CDR3, taken from reference TRBV28 and TRBJ1-4): DVKVTQSSRYLVKRTGEKVFLECVQDMDHENMFWYRQDPGLGLRLIYFSYDVKMKEKGDIPEGYSVSREKKERFSLILESASTNQTSMYLCASRTQGGNEKLFFGSGTQLSVL.